This passage covers 26 T cell receptor beta chains from one sample sequenced in a study of shared T cell receptors in the human thymus. Using immunoSEQ multiplex PCR, the repertoire was profiled, and TCRdb retains in-frame clones only, with some absent. The table records about 660,000 clones, 87% of them present only once. The same data also contributed to another study, on human thymus T cells.

Sequencing input: thymocytes. These receptors all stem from a boy less than two years old with a congenital heart defect.

The chain joins TRBV11-2 to TRBJ1-4; unclear D gene. The CDR3 loop spans 15 amino acids. Germline V CDR1 and CDR2: SGHAT, FQNNGV. With 3 bases removed from V and 4 bases from J, the gap between germline ends came to 12 bases. The CDR3 DNA sequence: TGTGCCAGCAGCTTGTCACGGAGTTTTAATGAAAAACTGTTTTTT. Protein: CASSLSRSFNEKLFF. Full variable domain (missing parts from reference TRBV11-2 and TRBJ1-4): EAGVAQSPRYKIIEKRQSVAFWCNPISGHATLYWYQQILGQGPKLLIQFQNNGVVDDSQLPKDRFSAERLKGVDSTLKIQPAKLEDSAVYLCASSLSRSFNEKLFFGSGTQLSVL.

This chain joins TRBV28 and TRBJ2-5; 8 positions match TRBD1. Germline loops: CDR1 MDHEN, CDR2 SYDVKM. The CDR3 runs 14 residues. Trimming took 3 bases from V and 4 from J; bases not matched to a gene: 4. Here the CDR3 reads CASSLQGARETQYF. The DNA for the CDR3 is TGTGCCAGCAGTTTGCAGGGGGCTCGAGAGACCCAGTACTTC.

The sample holds one count of this clone. This rearrangement joins TRBV7-9 to TRBJ1-2; D gene unclear. The CDR3 covers 12 residues. Trimming took 5 bases from V and 6 from J, leaving 10 bases between them. Germline V CDR1 and CDR2: SEHNR, FQNEAQ (reference sequence). The CDR3 reads CASSQTSDGYTF. DNA for the CDR3: TGTGCCAGCAGCCAAACCTCAGATGGCTACACCTTC. The complete variable domain, with remaining parts taken from reference TRBV7-9 and TRBJ1-2, reads DTGVSQNPRHKITKRGQNVTFRCDPISEHNRLYWYRQTLGQGPEFLTYFQNEAQLEKSRLLSDRFSAERPKGSFSTLEIQRTEQGDSAMYLCASSQTSDGYTFGSGTRLTVV.

V gene TRBV30 combines with J gene TRBJ1-3; TRBD1 is a possible D gene (5 bases). The V gene lost 5 bases and the J gene lost 2 bases, with 19 bases spanning the gap. Germline CDR1 reads GTSNPN; CDR2 reads SVGIG (reference sequence). This CDR3 region has 16 residues. CDR3 in amino acids: CAWCKFNGGTGNTIYF. CDR3 DNA: TGTGCCTGGTGCAAGTTTAACGGGGGTACTGGAAACACCATATATTTT.

About this clone itself: In the same sample, other DNA sequences code for this CDR3. The chain couples TRBV6-5 to TRBJ1-1; D perhaps matches TRBD1 (5 bases). CDR1 is MNHEY, CDR2 SVGAGI, per germline. Trimming left V 2 bases short and J 4 bases short, with 11 bases between. This CDR3 region has 14 residues. Here the CDR3 DNA reads TGTGCCAGCAGTTACAGTCAGGGAGGCACTGAAGCTTTCTTT. Protein product: CASSYSQGGTEAFF.

This clone has just one count. The rearrangement uses TRBV6-5 and TRBJ1-1, with D possibly being TRBD1 (6 bases). CDR1 is MNHEY, CDR2 SVGAGI, per germline. This CDR3 region has 14 residues. V lost 3 bases and J lost 10, with 18 bases in between. CDR3 residues: CASSYGAGVVAAFF. CDR3 bases: TGTGCCAGCAGTTATGGGGCAGGGGTAGTCGCAGCTTTCTTT.

The genes are TRBV4-3 and TRBJ2-2; TRBD2 aligns across 8 bases. The CDR3 runs 14 residues. CDR1 is LGHNA and CDR2 is YSLEER in the germline V gene. J gave up 6 bases and V 3 bases, and 3 bases lay outside the gene matches. The DNA for the CDR3 is TGCGCCAGCAGCCACAGACTAGCGCCCGGGGAGCTGTTTTTT. This codes for CASSHRLAPGELFF.

The rearrangement links TRBV10-3 to TRBJ2-3; unclear D gene. Germline V lookup: CDR1 ENHRY, CDR2 SYGVKD. The CDR3 length is 12 residues. V was pared by 2 bases and J by 3 bases, with 3 bases between. The CDR3 here is CAISEPTDTQYF. CDR3 sequence (DNA): TGTGCCATCAGTGAGCCGACAGATACGCAGTATTTT.

The CDR3 spells CASSQIGGETQYF. The DNA of the CDR3 is TGTGCCAGCAGCCAAATAGGGGGCGAGACCCAGTACTTC. This chain uses TRBV4-2 with TRBJ2-5; 7 bases map to TRBD1. V was clipped by 2 bases and J by 5 bases; unmatched bases: 2. CDR3 length: 13 amino acids. Germline loops: CDR1 LGHNA, CDR2 YNFKEQ.

The chain couples TRBV5-1 to TRBJ1-5; TRBD1 matches at 9 bases. The CDR3 is 15 amino acids. The junction had 5 bases not matched to a gene; V was cut back by 2 bases and J by 5 bases. CDR1 and CDR2 (germline): SGHRS, YFSETQ. CDR3 residues: CASSLTGTGHQPQHF. The CDR3 DNA reads as TGCGCCAGCAGCTTAACCGGGACAGGGCATCAGCCCCAGCATTTT.

This clone has a handful of counts. This chain uses TRBV30 with TRBJ1-1; D is undetermined. Germline V gene sequence: CDR1 GTSNPN, CDR2 SVGIG (reference sequence). The length of the CDR3 is 14 residues. Trimming took off 2 bases at V and 1 base at J, with 11 bases between the two ends. The CDR3 region is CAWSHEKRNTEAFF. CDR3 DNA: TGTGCCTGGAGTCACGAAAAGAGGAACACTGAAGCTTTCTTT.

The chain carries TRBV5-1 and TRBJ2-1; TRBD1 is a possible D gene (6 bases). Trimming took 7 bases from V and 9 from J, leaving 11 bases between them. CDR3 length equals 11 residues. Germline CDR1 reads SGHRS; CDR2 reads YFSETQ. The chain's CDR3 is CASLEGVEQFF. As DNA, the CDR3 is TGCGCCAGCCTTGAGGGGGTTGAGCAGTTCTTC. Together with reference TRBV5-1 and TRBJ2-1, the CDR3 gives the full variable domain: KAGVTQTPRYLIKTRGQQVTLSCSPISGHRSVSWYQQTPGQGLQFLFEYFSETQRNKGNFPGRFSGRQFSNSRSEMNVSTLELGDSALYLCASLEGVEQFFGPGTRLTVL.

The chain has TRBV7-9 and TRBJ2-2, with TRBD2 matching over 7 bases. This CDR3 has 17 amino acids. The germline V gene has CDR1 SEHNR and CDR2 FQNEAQ (reference sequence). With V trimmed by 1 base and J by 5 bases, 10 bases remained unmatched. The CDR3 sequence is CASSLVPQGGVTGELFF. In DNA, the CDR3 is TGTGCCAGCAGCTTAGTTCCTCAGGGAGGGGTAACCGGGGAGCTGTTTTTT.

The V call is TRBV9, the J call TRBJ2-7, with TRBD1 as a possible D gene (5 bases). Germline CDR1 is SGDLS and CDR2 is YYNGEE. Trimming removed 3 bases at V and 2 bases at J, with 15 bases between. This CDR3 has 15 amino acids. CDR3 DNA sequence: TGTGCCAGCAGCGAGAGAGACAGCGAAGCCTACGAGCAGTACTTC. The encoded protein is CASSERDSEAYEQYF.

This clone was observed a single time. The chain couples TRBV9 to TRBJ2-1; 15 bases line up with TRBD2. CDR3 length: 16 residues. Germline CDR1 SGDLS, CDR2 YYNGEE. V trimming: 4 bases; J trimming: 7 bases; junction bases outside the gene matches: 6. CDR3 coding DNA: TGTGCCAGCAGCCCCGGACTAGCGGGGGGGCGGAATGAGCAGTTCTTC. Protein: CASSPGLAGGRNEQFF.

The chain carries TRBV5-4 and TRBJ1-2; D is ambiguous. The V gene lost 1 base and the J gene lost 6 bases, with 16 bases spanning the gap. Germline values: CDR1 SGHNT, CDR2 YYREEE (reference sequence). The CDR3 contains 15 residues. CDR3 sequence reads: CASSLSFPGFHGYTF. The CDR3 DNA is TGTGCCAGCAGCTTGTCGTTTCCGGGGTTCCATGGCTACACCTTC.

The chain employs TRBV4-3 and TRBJ2-6; 8 bases fit TRBD1. The V segment lost 3 bases and the J segment 0 bases; nucleotides outside the gene matches: 7. The length of the CDR3 is 18 residues. Germline loops: CDR1 LGHNA, CDR2 YSLEER. The chain's CDR3 is CASSQIRDRLSGANVLTF. CDR3 sequence (DNA): TGCGCCAGCAGCCAGATCCGGGACAGGCTCTCTGGGGCCAACGTCCTGACTTTC.

J is TRBJ2-1 and V is TRBV9; a weak D match, TRBD2 (6 bases). Trimming removed 0 bases at V and 5 bases at J, with 15 bases between. Germline CDR1 reads SGDLS; CDR2 reads YYNGEE. The CDR3 runs 16 residues. CDR3 nucleotide sequence: TGTGCCAGCAGCGTAGGGGGCGGGGAGCCTCACAATGAGCAGTTCTTC. Amino acid sequence: CASSVGGGEPHNEQFF.

This chain joins TRBV5-5 and TRBJ2-2; D is possibly TRBD1 (6 bases). The CDR3 totals 15 residues. The germline V gene has CDR1 SGHKS and CDR2 YYEKEE (reference sequence). The V end lost 4 bases, the J end lost 3 bases, and 13 bases lay between the germline ends. The CDR3 DNA reads TGTGCCAGCAGCATCTGGACAGAGCACACCGGGGAGCTGTTTTTT. As protein: CASSIWTEHTGELFF.

The rearrangement links TRBV4-3 to TRBJ1-4; the match to TRBD1 covers 7 bases. Germline V gene sequence: CDR1 LGHNA, CDR2 YSLEER. V lost 1 base and J lost 3; bases outside the gene matches: 14. This CDR3 comprises 19 residues. Here the CDR3 DNA reads TGCGCCAGCAGCCAAGCCACAGGGGTACAGGGTGACCCTAATGAAAAACTGTTTTTT. It is translated as CASSQATGVQGDPNEKLFF.

This clone was seen a handful of times. The genes are TRBV15 and TRBJ2-7; possibly TRBD2 for D (5 bases). CDR3 size: 15 residues. Germline CDR1 and CDR2: LNHNV and YYDKDF (reference sequence). Trimming removed 4 bases at V and 2 bases at J, with 15 bases between. In DNA form, the CDR3 reads TGTGCCACCAGCAAAAGGGTTTTGAGGGCCTACGAGCAGTACTTC. Translation gives CATSKRVLRAYEQYF.

This chain joins TRBV5-1 and TRBJ2-5; 10 nucleotides agree with TRBD2. CDR1 and CDR2 from the germline V gene are SGHRS and YFSETQ. J was trimmed by 5 bases and V by 4 bases; bases with no gene match: 5. The CDR3 totals 14 residues. As DNA, the CDR3 is TGCGCCAGCAGCGGAACTAGCGGGGAGGAGACCCAGTACTTC. Residues: CASSGTSGEETQYF.

The V gene is TRBV6-5, the J gene TRBJ1-1; 7 bases align to TRBD1. V lost 0 bases, J lost 3 bases, and 7 bases stayed unmatched. The CDR3 sequence is 16 residues long. Germline CDR1 MNHEY, CDR2 SVGAGI. The CDR3 is CASSYSPDRSYTEAFF. The CDR3 bases are TGTGCCAGCAGTTACTCGCCGGACAGGAGCTACACTGAAGCTTTCTTT.

This chain uses TRBV6-8 with TRBJ2-1; 7 positions match TRBD2. The J segment lost 8 bases and the V segment lost 9 bases, leaving 16 bases of the junction unmatched. Germline-derived CDR1 and CDR2 are MNHGY and SAAAGT. This CDR3 region has 15 residues. This CDR3 reads CARGTVAGLRDEQFF. The CDR3 nucleotides read TGTGCCAGAGGGACCGTAGCGGGCCTCCGCGATGAGCAGTTCTTC.

CDR3 residues: CASALRTSGRGYEQYF. The CDR3 coding sequence is TGTGCTAGTGCCTTAAGGACTAGCGGGAGAGGGTACGAGCAGTACTTC. This chain joins TRBV12-5 and TRBJ2-7; 13 bases fit TRBD2. Germline-derived CDR1 and CDR2 are LGHNT and FRNRAP. The CDR3 sequence is 16 residues long. V lost 7 bases to trimming and J lost 4 bases; unmatched junction nucleotides: 10.

The chain combines TRBV14 with TRBJ2-6; D is possibly TRBD2 (5 bases). Germline V CDR1 and CDR2: SGHDN, FVKESK. V was clipped by 4 bases and J by 0 bases, with 13 bases between them. The CDR3 is made up of 17 amino acids. The CDR3 DNA reads TGTGCCAGCAGCCCCCTGAGGGATAACTCTGGGGCCAACGTCCTGACTTTC. The encoded protein is CASSPLRDNSGANVLTF.